Each of the 10 T cell receptor beta chains below was sequenced from the same sample in a study of control samples from healthy donors and cancer patients (dated by TCRdb to 2020 to 2022). The library was built by means of the immunoSEQ multiplex PCR assay. Sourced from immuneACCESS, this table was stored by TCRdb with only in-frame sequences that have V and J called. A share of the clones is absent; for the studies checked, an unresolved V gene accounts for under half, and the remainder has no known explanation. The sample data list over 75,000 clones, and 82% of these were observed just once. About 2% of the sample goes to the ten largest clones. Sequencing was performed on blood. The receptors come from a man aged 55 to 70 in good health.

In its sample, this clone was seen a few times. The chain is built from TRBV20-1 and TRBJ2-1, with no clear D. Germline V gene data show CDR1 as DFQATT and CDR2 as SNEGSKA (reference sequence). The V and J ends lost 3 bases and 0 bases respectively, with 9 bases between them. This CDR3 comprises 14 residues. CDR3 in DNA: TGCAGTGCTAGTATGGCTAGCTCCTACAATGAGCAGTTCTTC. Protein: CSASMASSYNEQFF.

The chain is built from TRBV28 and TRBJ2-2; D perhaps matches TRBD1 (6 bases). The CDR3 runs to 16 residues. Per the germline V gene, CDR1 is MDHEN and CDR2 is SYDVKM. Trimming cost V 3 bases and J 4 bases, with 15 bases left between them. CDR3 region: CASSFWGRVVTGELFF. The CDR3 bases are TGTGCCAGCAGTTTTTGGGGGCGGGTGGTCACCGGGGAGCTGTTTTTT.

The V gene is TRBV25-1, the J gene TRBJ2-2, with 14 bases that match TRBD2. The CDR3 has 18 amino acids. After removal of 5 bases from V and 4 bases from J, the junction contained 9 bases not matched to a gene. Per the germline V gene, CDR1 is MGHDK and CDR2 is SYGVNS. DNA of the CDR3: TGTGCCAGCAGTCCAGGGACTAGCGGGAGCAGGACCACCGGGGAGCTGTTTTTT. Residues: CASSPGTSGSRTTGELFF.

Comments on this clone: In the same sample, other DNA sequences code for this CDR3. The chain couples TRBV14 to TRBJ1-1; TRBD1 matches at 9 bases. This CDR3 contains 14 residues. The V gene's germline CDR1 is SGHDN and CDR2 FVKESK. The junction had 6 bases not matched to a gene; V was cut back by 0 bases and J by 10 bases. CDR3 bases: TGTGCCAGCAGCCAAGATACAGGGGGCCGGGGAGCTTTCTTT. Amino acid sequence: CASSQDTGGRGAFF.

The CDR3 DNA is TGTGCCAGCAGTTACGGGGGCCCCAGCACAGATACGCAGTATTTT. Translated: CASSYGGPSTDTQYF. The genes are TRBV6-6 and TRBJ2-3; the D gene is possibly TRBD1 (6 bases). V gave up 2 bases and J gave up 0 bases, with 9 bases separating them. Germline V gene lookup returns CDR1 MNHNY and CDR2 SVGAGI (reference sequence). CDR3 length equals 15 residues.

The V call is TRBV3-1 (or the pseudogene TRBV3-2), the J call TRBJ2-1; 11 bases are shared with TRBD2. Germline-derived CDR1 and CDR2 are LGHDT and YNNKEL (reference sequence). CDR3 length equals 15 residues. V dropped 4 bases and J dropped 7; count of bases not matched to a gene: 6. The CDR3 is CASSPLAGGRNEQFF. The CDR3 region has the DNA TGTGCCAGCAGCCCGCTAGCGGGGGGCAGGAATGAGCAGTTCTTC.

About this clone: The germline gene is not matched at one end of the junction; a read error may be the cause. J is TRBJ2-1 and V is TRBV7-7; TRBD1 might be the D (6 bases). The CDR3 sequence is 13 residues long. Germline CDR1 reads SSHAT; CDR2 reads FNYEAQ (reference sequence). The CDR3: CASSLRTVSEQFF. DNA for the CDR3: TGTGCTAGCAGCCTCCGGACAGTGAGTGAGCAGTTCTTC.

The V gene is TRBV3-1 (or the pseudogene TRBV3-2), the J gene TRBJ2-5, with a tentative D call TRBD1 (5 bases). The CDR3 extends over 13 amino acids. The germline V gene has CDR1 LGHDT and CDR2 YNNKEL (reference sequence). Trimming cost V 8 bases and J 2 bases, with 12 bases left between them. The CDR3 nucleotides are TGTGCCAGCGAATTGCAGGGACAAGAGACCCAGTACTTC. Translating it yields CASELQGQETQYF.

This clone was seen a single time. V is TRBV30 and J is TRBJ1-1; TRBD1 agrees at 7 bases. The germline CDR1 and CDR2 sequences are GTSNPN and SVGIG (reference sequence). The junction had 11 bases not matched to a gene; V was cut back by 5 bases and J by 5 bases. The CDR3 is made up of 14 amino acids. In nucleotides, the CDR3 is TGTGCCTGGGAGAGGGGCAGGGGGGAAACTGAAGCTTTCTTT. This sequence encodes CAWERGRGETEAFF. The full variable domain, completed using reference TRBV30 and TRBJ1-1, is SQTIHQWPATLVQPVGSPLSLECTVEGTSNPNLYWYRQAAGRGLQLLFYSVGIGQISSEVPQNLSASRPQDRQFILSSKKLLLSDSGFYLCAWERGRGETEAFFGQGTRLTVV.

The V call is TRBV2, the J call TRBJ1-2; D possibly corresponds to TRBD1 (6 bases). The CDR3 spans 12 residues. V was clipped by 6 bases and J by 8 bases, with 13 bases between them. From germline, CDR1 is SNHLY and CDR2 FYNNEI. CDR3 sequence: CASRTVGGGYTF. Here the CDR3 DNA reads TGTGCCAGCAGGACAGTCGGGGGCGGCTACACCTTC.